The clone carrying this TCR beta chain was detected a few times. Its antigen is still unknown. As for treatment: oral pan-JAK inhibitor, 5-10 mg twice daily. In alopecia areata patients, both lesional scalp punch biopsies and peripheral blood were collected. RNA was extracted and reverse transcribed into cDNA as the sequencing template. The repertoire was sequenced with immunoSEQ multiplex PCR; TCRdb's copy has only in-frame clones and lacks some. The sample carries some 190,000 clones, approximately 67% recorded once. The entry originates in a study of CD8+ T cells in alopecia areata. Study context: Twice a day, 5 to 10 mg of oral tofacitinib was administered to treated patients. Tofacitinib ran 6 to 18 months, followed by 6 months off drug.

Looked up from germline, CDR1 is MDHEN and CDR2 is SYDVKM. V was pared by 5 bases and J by 2 bases, with 3 bases of the junction left unmatched. The CDR3 loop spans 14 amino acids. Study-level points and caveats: Lesional scalp displayed greater clonality than normal scalp, most notably in alopecia totalis/universalis.

This receptor was taken from a human donor with alopecia areata. Here the sequenced sample was CD4+ T cells sorted from blood, taken around week 49, from a patient treated with tofacitinib. The genes are TRBV28 and TRBJ2-7, with 10 bases aligning to TRBD1. The CDR3 is CASSPGQGTYEQYF. The CDR3 DNA reads TGTGCCAGCAGTCCGGGACAGGGGACCTACGAGCAGTACTTC.